The 23 T cell receptor beta chains reported below all come from one sample, sequenced in a study of blood T cell repertoires in COVID-19. Here immunoSEQ multiplex PCR was the method, and the copy in TCRdb shows in-frame clones only, minus some. Of approximately 76,000 clones in the sample, about 83% were seen once. The sample consisted of peripheral blood. The receptors derive from a man between 25 and 39 years old with acute or convalescent COVID-19.

V gene TRBV28 combines with J gene TRBJ2-3, with 8 positions matching TRBD1. V trimming: 6 bases; J trimming: 5 bases; junction bases outside the gene matches: 4. Germline CDR1 MDHEN, CDR2 SYDVKM. The CDR3 contains 13 residues. CDR3 amino acids: CASRGQGGDTQYF. The CDR3, as DNA: TGTGCCAGCAGAGGACAGGGTGGAGATACGCAGTATTTT.

The chain combines TRBV7-9 with TRBJ2-5; tentatively, D is TRBD2 (6 bases). Trimming left V 5 bases short and J 1 base short, with 17 bases between. Per germline, CDR1 SEHNR and CDR2 FQNEAQ (reference sequence). The CDR3 consists of 16 residues. The CDR3: CASSTALGGFQETQYF. The CDR3 bases are TGTGCCAGCAGCACCGCCCTTGGGGGGTTCCAAGAGACCCAGTACTTC.

The genes are TRBV7-2 and TRBJ2-2, with D possibly being TRBD1 (5 bases). The CDR3 contains 14 residues. Trimming removed 3 bases from V and 8 bases from J, with 13 bases in between. Germline V gives CDR1 SGHTA, CDR2 FQGNSA. The CDR3 DNA reads as TGTGCCAGCAGCTTGGGGCCCTCCGCTGGGGAGCTGTTTTTT. This codes for CASSLGPSAGELFF.

The rearrangement uses TRBV6-6 and TRBJ1-1; D is possibly TRBD1 (6 bases). The CDR3 is 16 amino acids. V lost 3 bases and J lost 1, with 15 bases in between. The germline CDR1 and CDR2 sequences are MNHNY and SVGAGI (reference sequence). CDR3 amino acids: CASSYPGQGTNTEAFF. The CDR3 bases are TGTGCCAGCAGTTATCCGGGACAAGGAACGAACACTGAAGCTTTCTTT.

This chain connects TRBV5-1 to TRBJ2-7, with TRBD2 identical over 9 bases. This CDR3 spans 16 amino acids. Germline values: CDR1 SGHRS, CDR2 YFSETQ. V was pared by 3 bases and J by 0 bases, with 7 bases of the junction left unmatched. The CDR3 sequence is CASSSQTSGSSYEQYF. CDR3 bases: TGCGCCAGCAGCTCCCAGACTAGCGGAAGCTCCTACGAGCAGTACTTC.

The rearrangement links TRBV7-2 to TRBJ1-5, with D uncertain. The CDR3 sequence is 12 residues long. Germline CDR1 is SGHTA and CDR2 is FQGNSA. Trimming removed 3 bases from V and 3 bases from J, with 3 bases in between. CDR3 region: CASSLANQPQHF. The CDR3 DNA is TGTGCCAGCAGCTTGGCCAATCAGCCCCAGCATTTT.

The V gene is TRBV5-5, the J gene TRBJ2-3, with D possibly TRBD2 on 6 matching bases. In germline, CDR1 is SGHKS, CDR2 YYEKEE (reference sequence). CDR3 length: 16 amino acids. V dropped 4 bases and J dropped 1 base, with 16 bases sitting between them. The CDR3 loop is CASSIRLSGGTDTQYF. The CDR3 nucleotides are TGTGCCAGCAGCATCCGACTCTCGGGGGGCACAGATACGCAGTATTTT.

This chain connects TRBV18 to TRBJ2-7; 7 bases align to TRBD1. V shed 0 bases and J 4 bases; nucleotides not matched to a gene: 9. Per germline, CDR1 KGHSH and CDR2 LQKENI. The CDR3 is made up of 16 amino acids. The CDR3 nucleotides read TGTGCCAGCTCACCACCGGAAGGGGGCGAGAGGTACGAGCAGTACTTC. Protein sequence: CASSPPEGGERYEQYF. The whole variable domain, filled in from reference TRBV18 and TRBJ2-7, reads NAGVMQNPRHLVRRRGQEARLRCSPMKGHSHVYWYRQLPEEGLKFMVYLQKENIIDESGMPKERFSAEFPKEGPSILRIQQVVRGDSAAYFCASSPPEGGERYEQYFGPGTRLTVT.

A note on this clone: Other DNA sequences from this sample encode an identical CDR3 as well. The genes are TRBV7-3 and TRBJ2-3; no firm D call. CDR1 is SGHTA, CDR2 FQGTGA, per germline. V lost 5 bases, J lost 0 bases, and 9 bases lay in between. The CDR3 has 14 residues. The CDR3 here is CASSLQASTDTQYF. DNA of the CDR3: TGTGCCAGCAGCCTTCAGGCCAGCACAGATACGCAGTATTTT.

The chain uses TRBV28 and TRBJ2-7, with a possible D match to TRBD2 (6 bases). Germline assignment: CDR1 MDHEN and CDR2 SYDVKM. The V end was cut by 6 bases, the J end by 2 bases, with 14 bases between. The length of the CDR3 is 14 residues. CDR3 region: CASSPVGGPYEQYF. DNA for the CDR3: TGTGCCAGCAGCCCCGTCGGAGGGCCCTACGAGCAGTACTTC.

The chain employs TRBV6-5 and TRBJ2-2; TRBD2 might be the D (5 bases). CDR1 and CDR2 from the germline V gene are MNHEY and SVGAGI. The CDR3 totals 16 residues. Trimming pared 2 bases from V and 0 bases from J, leaving 10 bases between. CDR3 coding DNA: TGTGCCAGCAGTTACCGATTACTAGCGAACACCGGGGAGCTGTTTTTT. This translates into CASSYRLLANTGELFF.

In DNA form, the CDR3 reads TGTGCCAGTAGCCTTAATGGGCGCACCGGGGAGCTGTTTTTT. Translated, it gives CASSLNGRTGELFF. V usage is TRBV19 and J usage is TRBJ2-2; D ambiguous. V was trimmed by 6 bases and J by 4 bases, leaving 12 bases between them. Germline V gene lookup returns CDR1 LNHDA and CDR2 SQIVND (reference sequence). The CDR3 sequence is 14 residues long.

The V call is TRBV7-9, the J call TRBJ2-1; 7 nucleotides agree with TRBD2. The CDR3 length is 19 residues. J was trimmed by 3 bases and V by 4 bases; bases with no gene match: 18. Germline V lookup: CDR1 SEHNR, CDR2 FQNEAQ (reference sequence). DNA for the CDR3: TGTGCCAGCAGCTCCGGGTGGGGGGTTGCGGGAGACAACTACAATGAGCAGTTCTTC. It is translated as CASSSGWGVAGDNYNEQFF.

The chain employs TRBV20-1 and TRBJ2-5; D is undetermined. The CDR3 contains 13 residues. Germline CDR1 is DFQATT and CDR2 is SNEGSKA (reference sequence). V was pared by 3 bases and J by 5 bases, with 13 bases between. This CDR3 reads CSASSRVVETQYF. The CDR3 DNA is TGCAGTGCTAGTAGTAGAGTTGTCGAGACCCAGTACTTC.

This chain links TRBV27 with TRBJ1-6, with 8 bases lining up with TRBD1. With 5 bases clipped from V and 6 bases from J, the junction kept 6 bases outside the gene matches. CDR1 MNHEY and CDR2 SMNVEV come from the germline V gene (reference sequence). This CDR3 contains 15 residues. The CDR3: CASSPLGQGNSPLHF. The DNA of the CDR3 is TGTGCCAGCAGTCCACTCGGACAGGGTAATTCACCCCTCCACTTT.

The CDR3 nucleotides are TGTGCCAGCAGTCCGCGCCTCTTTGAGAAGGGGCCCATGTTCACCCTCCACTTT. As protein: CASSPRLFEKGPMFTLHF. The V and J genes are TRBV28 and TRBJ1-6; the D gene is possibly TRBD1 (5 bases). The CDR3 runs to 18 residues. The V end was cut by 5 bases, the J end by 14 bases, with 31 bases between. Germline V gene data show CDR1 as MDHEN and CDR2 as SYDVKM.

The chain combines TRBV4-1 with TRBJ2-2; TRBD1 matches at 11 bases. J lost 9 bases, V lost 0 bases, and 6 bases had no gene match. Germline loops: CDR1 MGHRA, CDR2 YSYEKL. The CDR3 is made up of 16 amino acids. CDR3 in DNA: TGCGCCAGCAGCCAAGATTCCGGGACAGGGGGAAGGGAGCTGTTTTTT. This sequence encodes CASSQDSGTGGRELFF.

The chain uses TRBV28 and TRBJ1-2, with 7 bases identical to TRBD1. The germline V gene has CDR1 MDHEN and CDR2 SYDVKM. The CDR3 loop spans 15 amino acids. The ends lost 10 bases at V and 4 bases at J; junction bases unmatched: 15. CDR3 protein: CAIATTGTAFYGYTF. The CDR3 DNA reads as TGTGCCATCGCAACTACCGGGACAGCGTTCTATGGCTACACCTTC.

The CDR3 protein is CATGTSGQETQYF. In nucleotides, the CDR3 is TGTGCCACTGGGACTAGCGGGCAAGAGACCCAGTACTTC. The chain employs TRBV7-9 and TRBJ2-5; TRBD2 matches at 12 bases. The CDR3 is 13 residues long. The J segment lost 2 bases and the V segment lost 10 bases, leaving 2 bases of the junction unmatched. Per germline, CDR1 SEHNR and CDR2 FQNEAQ (reference sequence).

This clone has just a few counts. The V call is TRBV25-1, the J call TRBJ2-3; D gene unclear. The germline gives CDR1 MGHDK, CDR2 SYGVNS. The CDR3 consists of 12 residues. Trimming took 8 bases from V and 1 from J, leaving 7 bases between them. CDR3 residues: CASLFCTDTQYF. The CDR3, as DNA: TGTGCCAGCCTCTTTTGCACAGATACGCAGTATTTT.

This chain links TRBV4-1 with TRBJ2-1, with 8 nucleotides matching TRBD2. The CDR3 runs to 15 residues. Germline trimming cut 1 base from V and 9 bases from J; bases unmatched to any gene: 8. Germline values: CDR1 MGHRA, CDR2 YSYEKL. The CDR3 sequence: CASSQAFREGVEQFF. The CDR3 DNA follows: TGCGCCAGCAGCCAAGCTTTCCGGGAGGGGGTTGAGCAGTTCTTC.

This rearrangement joins TRBV28 to TRBJ1-1, with 7 bases fitting TRBD1. After removal of 4 bases from V and 8 bases from J, the junction contained 10 bases not matched to a gene. CDR3 size: 14 residues. From germline, CDR1 is MDHEN and CDR2 SYDVKM. The CDR3 loop reads CASSSGGEDWEAFF. CDR3 in DNA: TGTGCCAGCAGTTCAGGGGGTGAGGATTGGGAAGCTTTCTTT. Together with reference TRBV28 and TRBJ1-1, the CDR3 gives the full variable domain: DVKVTQSSRYLVKRTGEKVFLECVQDMDHENMFWYRQDPGLGLRLIYFSYDVKMKEKGDIPEGYSVSREKKERFSLILESASTNQTSMYLCASSSGGEDWEAFFGQGTRLTVV.

The chain carries TRBV14 and TRBJ2-5, with 10 bases matching TRBD2. With V trimmed by 4 bases and J by 1 base, 9 bases remained unmatched. The germline V gene encodes CDR1 SGHDN and CDR2 FVKESK. This CDR3 contains 17 residues. The CDR3 is CASSPMGLAKPQETQYF. CDR3 bases: TGTGCCAGCAGCCCCATGGGACTAGCGAAACCCCAAGAGACCCAGTACTTC.